These T cell receptor beta chains were read from a single sample in a study of CD8+ T cells in alopecia areata. TCRdb's copy holds only in-frame clones and misses some; the assay was immunoSEQ multiplex PCR. The sample records roughly 120,000 clones, about 61% being singletons. This sample comprised CD8+ T cells sorted from blood, obtained at week 4, from a patient treated with tofacitinib. The receptors shown here come from a human donor with alopecia areata. Each CDR3 is given with its conserved first and last residue. The D gene is left open where the match is weak. The size of a clone is reported for some rows only, either as once, few or many, or as a class for expanded clones.

-	TRBJ1-2	TRBV29-1	-	CSVAGGADGYTF	TGCAGCGTTGCCGGGGGGGCGGATGGCTACACCTTC
-	TRBJ1-2	TRBV27	-	CASSPLTPNYGYTF	TGTGCCAGCAGTCCATTGACACCAAACTATGGCTACACCTTC
TRBD1	TRBJ1-5	TRBV29-1	-	CSVETGGNQPQHF	TGCAGCGTTGAGACAGGGGGCAATCAGCCCCAGCATTTT
-	TRBJ2-5	TRBV7-9	-	CASSLDSMVFQETQYF	TGTGCCAGCAGCTTGGACAGCATGGTGTTCCAAGAGACCCAGTACTTC
-	TRBJ2-3	TRBV27	few	CASSSAPGGTDTQYF	TGTGCCAGCAGTTCCGCCCCAGGCGGCACAGATACGCAGTATTTT
-	TRBJ1-1	TRBV29-1	-	CSVERGEDNTEAFF	TGCAGCGTTGAACGGGGGGAGGACAACACTGAAGCTTTCTTT
-	TRBJ2-1	TRBV29-1	-	CSVEAGVPTNEQFF	TGCAGCGTTGAAGCAGGGGTTCCCACAAATGAGCAGTTCTTC
TRBD2	TRBJ2-7	TRBV7-2	-	CASSFDSGGPEEQYF	TGTGCCAGCAGCTTCGATAGCGGGGGGCCCGAAGAGCAGTACTTC
-	TRBJ2-5	TRBV15	-	CATSSSPVGAMETQYF	TGTGCCACCAGCAGCTCTCCCGTAGGGGCTATGGAGACCCAGTACTTC
TRBD2	TRBJ2-3	TRBV7-6	-	CASRQASGTSTDTQYF	TGTGCCAGCAGACAAGCTAGCGGAACTAGCACAGATACGCAGTATTTT
TRBD2	TRBJ2-3	TRBV30	-	CAWSVGTSGTDTQYF	TGTGCCTGGAGTGTCGGGACTAGCGGCACAGATACGCAGTATTTT
-	TRBJ1-1	TRBV6-6	-	CASSYFPGTEAFF	TGTGCCAGCAGTTACTTCCCCGGGACAGAAGCTTTCTTT
TRBD1	TRBJ2-7	TRBV30	-	CAWSGHQGAEQYF	TGTGCCTGGAGTGGGCACCAGGGGGCCGAGCAGTACTTC
TRBD1	TRBJ2-1	TRBV5-1	-	CASSSPTGQNDNEQFF	TGCGCCAGCAGCTCTCCCACGGGACAGAACGACAATGAGCAGTTCTTC
-	TRBJ2-5	TRBV4-1	few	CASSQPDTETQYF	TGCGCCAGCAGCCAACCGGACACGGAGACCCAGTACTTC
TRBD2	TRBJ2-1	TRBV5-1	-	CASSLAREGWFAYNEQFF	TGCGCCAGCAGCTTGGCACGGGAGGGGTGGTTCGCCTACAATGAGCAGTTCTTC
TRBD1	TRBJ2-1	TRBV6-5	few	CASSPGQGDEQFF	TGTGCCAGCAGTCCTGGACAGGGCGATGAGCAGTTCTTC
TRBD1	TRBJ1-2	TRBV29-1	-	CSVVDRGYGYTF	TGCAGCGTTGTAGACAGGGGCTATGGCTACACCTTC
-	TRBJ2-5	TRBV27	-	CASSLSLADQETQYF	TGTGCCAGCAGTTTATCTCTCGCGGACCAAGAGACCCAGTACTTC
-	TRBJ1-2	TRBV5-4	few	CASSSGWGYTF	TGTGCCAGCAGCTCCGGGTGGGGCTACACCTTC
-	TRBJ2-7	TRBV13	-	CASSLGQGYEQYF	TGTGCCAGCAGCTTAGGACAGGGTTACGAGCAGTACTTC
TRBD2	TRBJ2-3	TRBV11-2	-	CASSSGGDADTQYF	TGTGCCAGCAGCTCCGGGGGGGACGCAGATACGCAGTATTTT
-	TRBJ2-3	TRBV30	-	CAWRTDTQYF	TGTGCCTGGAGGACAGATACGCAGTATTTT
-	TRBJ2-3	TRBV30	-	CAWSDPADTQYF	TGTGCCTGGAGTGACCCGGCGGATACGCAGTATTTT
-	TRBJ2-7	TRBV29-1	-	CSVEGQETYEQYF	TGCAGCGTTGAAGGACAGGAGACCTACGAGCAGTACTTC
-	TRBJ2-7	TRBV27	few	CASTTKSGSYEQYF	TGTGCCAGCACAACAAAATCCGGGTCCTACGAGCAGTACTTC
-	TRBJ2-2	TRBV9	-	CASSRGTANTGELFF	TGTGCCAGCAGCCGGGGCACCGCGAACACCGGGGAGCTGTTTTTT
-	TRBJ1-2	TRBV29-1	-	CSGLQEGLYGYTF	TGCAGCGGACTACAGGAGGGCCTCTATGGCTACACCTTC
TRBD1	TRBJ2-7	TRBV7-8	few	CASSLRTGDPYEQYF	TGTGCCAGCAGCTTACGGACAGGGGACCCCTACGAGCAGTACTTC